This entry features one T cell receptor beta chain sequence. Its antigen remains unknown. Sequencing was performed with immunoSEQ multiplex PCR; in TCRdb, only in-frame clones are kept and a portion is missing. This table holds tens of thousands of clones, approximately 84% found once. V lost 3 bases and J lost 6, with 12 bases in between. CDR3 size: 14 residues. Per germline, CDR1 KGHSH and CDR2 LQKENI. The sample comes from a study of identifying expanded T cells in peripheral blood. Broader study findings: Technical replicates showed roughly 1.2 changed clones; approximately 2 weeks roughly 15; four weeks 19. Across healthy donors, higher total template counts meant significantly greater approximately two-week count variance.

Healthy donors had no documented immune events, such as infections, while sampled. This sequence joins TRBV18 and TRBJ2-1; D call uncertain. This clonotype was sampled from a person between 18 and 75 years old in good health. Sequenced material: blood. CDR3 region: CASSPSARPNEQFF. The CDR3 nucleotides are TGTGCCAGCTCACCGAGTGCCAGACCCAATGAGCAGTTCTTC.